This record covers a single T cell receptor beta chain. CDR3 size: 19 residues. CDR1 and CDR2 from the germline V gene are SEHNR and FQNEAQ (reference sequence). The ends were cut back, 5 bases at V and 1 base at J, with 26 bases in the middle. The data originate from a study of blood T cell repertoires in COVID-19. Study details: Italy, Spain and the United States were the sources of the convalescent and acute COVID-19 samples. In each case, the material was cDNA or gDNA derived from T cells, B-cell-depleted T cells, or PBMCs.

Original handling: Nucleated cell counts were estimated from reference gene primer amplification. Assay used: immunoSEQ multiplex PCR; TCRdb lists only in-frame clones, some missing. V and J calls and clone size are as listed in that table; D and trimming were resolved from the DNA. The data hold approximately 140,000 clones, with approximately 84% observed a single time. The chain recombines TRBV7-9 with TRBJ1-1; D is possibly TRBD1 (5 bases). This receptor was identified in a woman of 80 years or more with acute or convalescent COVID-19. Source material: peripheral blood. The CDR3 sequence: CASSPLSWKGPTANTEAFF. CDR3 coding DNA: TGTGCCAGCAGCCCACTCTCTTGGAAGGGGCCCACAGCGAACACTGAAGCTTTCTTT. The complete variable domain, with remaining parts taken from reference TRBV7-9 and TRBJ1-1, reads DTGVSQNPRHKITKRGQNVTFRCDPISEHNRLYWYRQTLGQGPEFLTYFQNEAQLEKSRLLSDRFSAERPKGSFSTLEIQRTEQGDSAMYLCASSPLSWKGPTANTEAFFGQGTRLTVV.